Shown below are 25 T cell receptor beta chains from a single sample sequenced in a study of cytomegalovirus exposure and HLA in healthy donors. PCR primers comprised 60 Vbeta and 13 Jbeta primers. Some clones are missing from TCRdb's copy, which holds only in-frame ones; the method was immunoSEQ multiplex PCR. Altogether about 120,000 clones are present, roughly 87% being singletons, with the ten largest covering 1.5%. The source material was PBMCs. The receptor set was obtained from a young woman in good health and CMV-seronegative.

The V gene is TRBV2, the J gene TRBJ2-1; weak D call: TRBD1 (5 bases). The CDR3 contains 16 residues. The V and J ends lost 3 bases and 7 bases respectively, with 19 bases between them. Per germline, CDR1 SNHLY and CDR2 FYNNEI. The CDR3 region is CASSDIREIFLNEQFF. The DNA of the CDR3 is TGTGCCAGCAGTGATATCAGGGAAATATTCCTAAATGAGCAGTTCTTC.

The chain carries TRBV7-8 and TRBJ2-5, with no clear D. Germline V gives CDR1 SGHVS, CDR2 FQNEAQ. V dropped 1 base and J dropped 1 base, with 10 bases sitting between them. The CDR3 covers 15 residues. For the CDR3, the DNA is TGTGCCAGCAGCTTAGAGCTCCTGTTCCAAGAGACCCAGTACTTC. Its translation: CASSLELLFQETQYF.

This clone was recorded a few times. The CDR3 DNA reads as TGTGCCAGCTCACCAATGGGGGCTACCTTAAGCTCTGGAAACACCATATATTTT. Amino acid sequence: CASSPMGATLSSGNTIYF. The chain is built from TRBV18 and TRBJ1-3; D is perhaps TRBD1 (6 bases). V was shortened by 2 bases and J by 0 bases, with 17 bases between the two germline ends. The CDR3 sequence is 18 residues long. Germline CDR1 reads KGHSH; CDR2 reads LQKENI.

This clone was seen only a few times. This sequence joins TRBV30 and TRBJ1-4, with D possibly being TRBD1 (6 bases). The CDR3 has 14 amino acids. CDR1 and CDR2 (germline): GTSNPN, SVGIG (reference sequence). Between the trimmed V and J ends, which lost 7 bases and 8 bases, there was a span of 20 bases. The CDR3 reads CALQTGGRGEKLFF. The CDR3 coding sequence is TGTGCCTTACAGACAGGAGGACGGGGAGAAAAACTGTTTTTT.

The chain carries TRBV5-1 and TRBJ2-3, with a possible D match to TRBD2 (7 bases). CDR1 and CDR2 (germline): SGHRS, YFSETQ. The V end lost 5 bases, the J end lost 5 bases, and 18 bases lay between the germline ends. The CDR3 covers 15 residues. In nucleotides, the CDR3 is TGCGCCAGCAGTTACAACAGGGAGGGGGGAGATACGCAGTATTTT. Protein product: CASSYNREGGDTQYF.

As regards this clone: The same CDR3 is also encoded by other DNA sequences in this sample. This chain connects TRBV19 to TRBJ1-1; 7 positions agree with TRBD1. In germline, CDR1 is LNHDA, CDR2 SQIVND (reference sequence). There are 13 residues in the CDR3. The J segment lost 6 bases and the V segment lost 3 bases, leaving 4 bases of the junction unmatched. The CDR3 DNA is TGTGCCAGTAGTATTGAGGGGGCAGCTGAAGCTTTCTTT. Translation gives CASSIEGAAEAFF.

The J gene is TRBJ2-4, the V gene TRBV14, with TRBD2 matching over 9 bases. This CDR3 has 15 amino acids. V gave up 0 bases and J gave up 9 bases; unmatched junction bases: 6. Germline V gene lookup returns CDR1 SGHDN and CDR2 FVKESK. In nucleotides, the CDR3 is TGTGCCAGCAGCCAAGAAATGGTAGCGGGGGCCATTCAGTACTTC. Translating gives CASSQEMVAGAIQYF.

The chain recombines TRBV19 with TRBJ2-1; 12 positions agree with TRBD2. CDR1 and CDR2 from the germline V gene are LNHDA and SQIVND (reference sequence). This CDR3 spans 15 amino acids. V lost 3 bases to trimming and J lost 9 bases; unmatched junction nucleotides: 6. In DNA, the CDR3 is TGTGCCAGTAGTATTTCACTAGCGGGAGGCGGTGAGCAGTTCTTC. Translated, it gives CASSISLAGGGEQFF.

The V and J genes are TRBV5-1 and TRBJ1-1; 11 bases map to TRBD1. Unmatched junction bases numbered 8, after V lost 4 bases and J lost 3 bases. CDR1 is SGHRS, CDR2 YFSETQ, per germline. The CDR3 length is 16 residues. CDR3 in DNA: TGCGCCAGCAGCGGGTCCGGGGACAGGGGGGACACTGAAGCTTTCTTT. Amino acids: CASSGSGDRGDTEAFF.

V gene TRBV19 combines with J gene TRBJ1-1, with 12 nucleotides matching TRBD1. This CDR3 comprises 16 residues. Germline V gene sequence: CDR1 LNHDA, CDR2 SQIVND (reference sequence). The trim removed 4 bases at V and 5 bases at J, leaving 8 bases unmatched. CDR3 region: CASSTRDRGRNTEAFF. The CDR3 bases are TGTGCCAGTAGTACCCGGGACAGGGGGCGGAATACTGAAGCTTTCTTT. Using reference TRBV19 and TRBJ1-1 for the parts outside the CDR3, the full variable domain is DGGITQSPKYLFRKEGQNVTLSCEQNLNHDAMYWYRQDPGQGLRLIYYSQIVNDFQKGDIAEGYSVSREKKESFPLTVTSAQKNPTAFYLCASSTRDRGRNTEAFFGQGTRLTVV.

This chain links TRBV11-3 with TRBJ2-5, with D possibly TRBD2 on 5 matching bases. The CDR3 totals 14 residues. Trimming took 3 bases from V and 1 from J, leaving 9 bases between them. Germline V lookup: CDR1 SGHNT, CDR2 YENEEA. In DNA form, the CDR3 reads TGTGCCAGCAGCTTGGCTGGGAGCCAAGAGACCCAGTACTTC. Its protein product is CASSLAGSQETQYF.

This clone was seen a single time. J is TRBJ2-1 and V is TRBV27, with D possibly being TRBD2 (5 bases). The CDR3 has 14 amino acids. Deletions cut 6 bases from V and 8 bases from J, with 17 bases between. CDR1 is MNHEY, CDR2 SMNVEV, per germline (reference sequence). The CDR3 here is CASSPDRGKDEQFF. CDR3 coding DNA: TGTGCCAGCAGCCCCGATAGAGGGAAGGATGAGCAGTTCTTC.

V gene TRBV11-2 combines with J gene TRBJ1-2, with D perhaps TRBD1 (5 bases). The V gene's germline CDR1 is SGHAT and CDR2 FQNNGV. Trimming removed 1 base from V and 8 bases from J, with 11 bases in between. The CDR3 runs to 13 residues. This CDR3 reads CASSLGGVEGYTF. In nucleotides, the CDR3 is TGTGCCAGCAGCTTAGGGGGCGTGGAAGGCTACACCTTC.

The CDR3 loop is CASSLPYEQYF. In nucleotides, the CDR3 is TGTGCCAGCAGTCTTCCCTACGAGCAGTACTTC. The chain carries TRBV2 and TRBJ2-7; D unclear. The CDR3 has 11 residues. V was trimmed by 5 bases and J by 2 bases, leaving 4 bases between them. Germline CDR1 is SNHLY and CDR2 is FYNNEI.

CDR3 sequence: CASSDPGHRYTF. As DNA, the CDR3 is TGTGCCAGCAGTGACCCGGGACACCGCTACACCTTC. The V call is TRBV6-1, the J call TRBJ1-2; D perhaps matches TRBD1 (6 bases). The V end was cut by 3 bases, the J end by 9 bases, with 11 bases between. The germline V gene encodes CDR1 MNHNS and CDR2 SASEGT. This CDR3 is built from 12 residues.

This chain links TRBV18 with TRBJ1-5; possibly TRBD1 for D (5 bases). This CDR3 contains 16 residues. Germline loops: CDR1 KGHSH, CDR2 LQKENI. With 3 bases removed from V and 3 bases from J, the gap between germline ends came to 15 bases. The CDR3 reads CASSPESRVLNQPQHF. As DNA, the CDR3 is TGTGCCAGCTCACCCGAGTCCAGGGTACTCAATCAGCCCCAGCATTTT.

The V and J genes are TRBV13 and TRBJ1-1, with 8 bases that match TRBD1. V lost 6 bases to trimming and J lost 0 bases; unmatched junction nucleotides: 12. There are 17 residues in the CDR3. Germline V CDR1 and CDR2: PRHDT, FYEKMQ (reference sequence). The CDR3 region is CASSPSRTGLMNTEAFF. The CDR3, as DNA: TGTGCCAGCAGTCCTAGTAGGACAGGGCTCATGAACACTGAAGCTTTCTTT.

This chain joins TRBV29-1 and TRBJ2-5; D might be TRBD1 (6 bases). Trimming cost V 3 bases and J 1 base, with 12 bases left between them. The CDR3 sequence is 14 residues long. The germline V gene encodes CDR1 SQVTM and CDR2 ANQGSEA. The DNA for the CDR3 is TGCAGCGTTGACCTCGGACAGACCCAAGAGACCCAGTACTTC. Residues: CSVDLGQTQETQYF.

This clone has just a few counts. The gene calls are TRBV4-1 and TRBJ2-1; TRBD1 might be the D (6 bases). The CDR3 totals 15 residues. The V gene lost 4 bases and the J gene lost 4 bases, with 14 bases spanning the gap. Germline V gene sequence: CDR1 MGHRA, CDR2 YSYEKL. The CDR3 DNA sequence: TGCGCCAGCAGCCTATTGACAGGAGAATACAATGAGCAGTTCTTC. Translation: CASSLLTGEYNEQFF.

This clone has more than one count but fewer than ten. The chain employs TRBV27 and TRBJ1-4; a possible D gene is TRBD1 (6 bases). The CDR3 length is 13 residues. Between the trimmed V and J ends, which lost 5 bases and 8 bases, there was a span of 12 bases. Germline lookup yields CDR1 MNHEY and CDR2 SMNVEV (reference sequence). The CDR3 nucleotides are TGTGCCAGCAGTCACAGGGAGGGAGAAAAACTGTTTTTT. Residues: CASSHREGEKLFF.

The J gene is TRBJ2-3, the V gene TRBV11-2, with 8 nucleotides matching TRBD2. Unmatched junction bases numbered 3, after V lost 1 base and J lost 3 bases. Germline V gene lookup returns CDR1 SGHAT and CDR2 FQNNGV. The CDR3 totals 15 residues. In DNA, the CDR3 is TGTGCCAGCAGCTTAGTGGCGGGAGGTACAGATACGCAGTATTTT. This encodes CASSLVAGGTDTQYF. The full variable domain, its missing parts supplied by reference TRBV11-2 and TRBJ2-3, is EAGVAQSPRYKIIEKRQSVAFWCNPISGHATLYWYQQILGQGPKLLIQFQNNGVVDDSQLPKDRFSAERLKGVDSTLKIQPAKLEDSAVYLCASSLVAGGTDTQYFGPGTRLTVL.

V and J are TRBV5-1 and TRBJ2-1; D is possibly TRBD1 (6 bases). Per germline, CDR1 SGHRS and CDR2 YFSETQ. Trimming took 1 base from V and 10 from J, leaving 18 bases between them. The CDR3 has 15 amino acids. CDR3 loop: CASSLIEQGFGEQFF. In nucleotides, the CDR3 is TGCGCCAGCAGCTTGATTGAACAGGGTTTCGGGGAGCAGTTCTTC.

The J gene is TRBJ1-1, the V gene TRBV10-1; no definite D call. Trimming removed 4 bases from V and 4 bases from J, with 10 bases in between. The CDR3 length is 13 residues. Germline V gives CDR1 WNHNN, CDR2 SYGVQD (reference sequence). CDR3 coding DNA: TGCGCCAGCAGTGTTTTCGGTACCACTGAAGCTTTCTTT. Encoded protein: CASSVFGTTEAFF.

The CDR3 DNA is TGCAGTGCTCTTATGGGGGGGACAGGGCTTTACGAGCAGTACTTC. As protein: CSALMGGTGLYEQYF. V gene TRBV29-1 combines with J gene TRBJ2-7, with 9 bases lining up with TRBD1. Looked up from germline, CDR1 is SQVTM and CDR2 is ANQGSEA. The length of the CDR3 is 15 residues.

V is TRBV9 and J is TRBJ2-5; 8 positions agree with TRBD1. Germline trimming cut 0 bases from V and 4 bases from J; bases unmatched to any gene: 8. The CDR3 length is 16 residues. CDR1 is SGDLS, CDR2 YYNGEE, per germline. The CDR3 loop is CASSVGAGGAAETQYF. As DNA, the CDR3 is TGTGCCAGCAGCGTAGGTGCAGGGGGCGCGGCAGAGACCCAGTACTTC.